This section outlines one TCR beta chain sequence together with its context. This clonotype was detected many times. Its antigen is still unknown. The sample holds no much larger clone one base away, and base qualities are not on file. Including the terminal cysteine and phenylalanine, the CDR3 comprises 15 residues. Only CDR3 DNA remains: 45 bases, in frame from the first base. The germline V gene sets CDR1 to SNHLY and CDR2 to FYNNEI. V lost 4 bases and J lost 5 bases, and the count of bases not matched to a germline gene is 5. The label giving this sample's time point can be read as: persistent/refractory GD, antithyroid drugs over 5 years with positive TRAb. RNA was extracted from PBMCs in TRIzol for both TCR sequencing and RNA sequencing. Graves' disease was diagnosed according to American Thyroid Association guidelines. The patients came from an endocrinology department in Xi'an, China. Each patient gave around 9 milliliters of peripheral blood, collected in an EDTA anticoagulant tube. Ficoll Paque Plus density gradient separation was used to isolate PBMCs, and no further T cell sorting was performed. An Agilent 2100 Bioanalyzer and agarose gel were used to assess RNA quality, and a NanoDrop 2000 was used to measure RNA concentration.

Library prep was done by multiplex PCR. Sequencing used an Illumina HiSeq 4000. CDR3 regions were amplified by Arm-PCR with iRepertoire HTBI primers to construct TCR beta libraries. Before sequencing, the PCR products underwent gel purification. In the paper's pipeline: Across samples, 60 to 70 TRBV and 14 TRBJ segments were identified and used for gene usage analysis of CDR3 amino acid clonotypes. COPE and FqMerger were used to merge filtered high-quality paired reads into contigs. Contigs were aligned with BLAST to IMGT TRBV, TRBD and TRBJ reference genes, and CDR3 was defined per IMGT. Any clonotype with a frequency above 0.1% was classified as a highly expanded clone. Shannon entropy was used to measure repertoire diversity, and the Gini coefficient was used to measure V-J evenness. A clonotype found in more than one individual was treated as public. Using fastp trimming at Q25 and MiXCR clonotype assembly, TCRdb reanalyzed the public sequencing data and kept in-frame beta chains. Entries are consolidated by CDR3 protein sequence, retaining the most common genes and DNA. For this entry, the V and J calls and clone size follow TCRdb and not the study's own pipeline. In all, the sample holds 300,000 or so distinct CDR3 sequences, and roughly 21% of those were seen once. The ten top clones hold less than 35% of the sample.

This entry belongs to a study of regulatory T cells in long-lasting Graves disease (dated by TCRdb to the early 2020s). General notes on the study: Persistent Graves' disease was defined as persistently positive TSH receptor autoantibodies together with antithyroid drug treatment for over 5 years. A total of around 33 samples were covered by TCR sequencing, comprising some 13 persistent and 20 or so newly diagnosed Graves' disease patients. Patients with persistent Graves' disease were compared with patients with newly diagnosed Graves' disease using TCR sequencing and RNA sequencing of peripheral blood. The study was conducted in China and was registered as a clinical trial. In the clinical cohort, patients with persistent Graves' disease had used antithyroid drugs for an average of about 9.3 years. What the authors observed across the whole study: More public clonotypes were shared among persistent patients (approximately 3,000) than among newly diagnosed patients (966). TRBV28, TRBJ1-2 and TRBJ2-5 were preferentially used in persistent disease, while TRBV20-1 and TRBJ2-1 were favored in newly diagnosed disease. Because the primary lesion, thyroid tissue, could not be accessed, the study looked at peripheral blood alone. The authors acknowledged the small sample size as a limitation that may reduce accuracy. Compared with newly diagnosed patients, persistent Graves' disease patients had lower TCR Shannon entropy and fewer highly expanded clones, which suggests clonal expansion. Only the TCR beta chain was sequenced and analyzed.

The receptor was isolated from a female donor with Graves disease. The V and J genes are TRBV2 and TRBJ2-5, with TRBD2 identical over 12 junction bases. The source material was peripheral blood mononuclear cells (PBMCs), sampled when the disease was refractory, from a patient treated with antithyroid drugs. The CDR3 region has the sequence CASSGLAGGWETQYF. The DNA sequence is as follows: TGTGCCAGCAGTGGCCTAGCGGGAGGGTGGGAGACCCAGTACTTC.